A selection of T cell receptor beta chains follows, all from one sample in a study of T cells in Graves' hyperthyroidism and ophthalmopathy. TCRdb re-called the multiplex PCR reads with MiXCR, one entry per CDR3 protein. The top ten clones hold 5% to 6% of a sample with 350,000 to 500,000 distinct CDR3 sequences, approximately 15% of them seen once. The sample comprised blood. All receptors derive from a woman under 30 with Graves' hyperthyroidism. The CDR3 runs from the conserved cysteine through the conserved F or W.

V gene	CDR3 length	J gene	CDR3 protein
TRBV13	14	TRBJ2-3	CASSYRHPTDTQYF
TRBV10-1	15	TRBJ2-5	CASSGGLAGEETQYF
TRBV6-1	16	TRBJ1-2	CASSPIPDRVSYGYTF
TRBV6-1	14	TRBJ2-4	CASSYGGPGNIQYF
TRBV29-1	13	TRBJ2-7	CSVETENSYEQYF
TRBV27	14	TRBJ2-7	CASSLWQGNNEQYF
TRBV20-1	13	TRBJ1-1	CSARGERDRVAFF
TRBV20-1	14	TRBJ2-5	CSARAGGTQETQYF
TRBV24-1	14	TRBJ1-4	CATSGRTGDEKLFF
TRBV11-3	14	TRBJ1-1	CASSPTGERTEAFF
TRBV29-1	10	TRBJ1-2	CSVLGSDYTF
TRBV12-3/TRBV12-4	14	TRBJ1-2	CASSLGRSNYGYTF
TRBV11-2	13	TRBJ2-1	CASSLGTNNEQFF
TRBV28	14	TRBJ2-5	CASSLYRGSETQYF
TRBV6-5	12	TRBJ1-2	CASSSRRGGYTF
TRBV5-1	16	TRBJ2-3	CASSPGPAGSTDTQYF
TRBV28	12	TRBJ2-7	CASGTGGHEQYF
TRBV6-5	16	TRBJ2-1	CASSYSPLSSYNEQFF
TRBV6-1	17	TRBJ2-1	CASTKASGSRLYNEQFF
TRBV5-6	14	TRBJ2-1	CASSFETGGQEQFF
TRBV12-3/TRBV12-4	15	TRBJ2-1	CASTIAGQSYNEQFF
TRBV28	12	TRBJ2-1	CASSLIYNEQFF
TRBV3-1	15	TRBJ2-5	CASSRRTGGPETQYF
TRBV12-3/TRBV12-4	13	TRBJ2-7	CASSFSQGGEQYF
TRBV12-3/TRBV12-4	12	TRBJ2-2	CASSLQGGELFF
TRBV28	10	TRBJ2-7	CASRRGEQYF
TRBV30	13	TRBJ1-1	CAWEQGFNTEAFF
TRBV3-1	17	TRBJ1-2	CASSQWMGTDTGYGYTF
TRBV2	15	TRBJ2-1	CASNLAGGGYNEQFF
TRBV3-1	17	TRBJ1-1	CASSQLGQGWGNTEAFF
TRBV28	15	TRBJ2-3	CASSLVGESTDTQYF
TRBV27	14	TRBJ1-5	CASSASGRLQPQHF
TRBV20-1	15	TRBJ1-6	CSAREGQGAYSPLHF
TRBV3-1	17	TRBJ2-1	CASSPETGTNPLGEQFF
TRBV9	14	TRBJ2-7	CASSVSGIEDEQYF
TRBV3-1	12	TRBJ1-2	CASRRGNYGYTF
TRBV6-2/TRBV6-3	15	TRBJ2-3	CASSYRILGTDTQYF
TRBV11-1	13	TRBJ2-1	CASSWSSDNEQFF
TRBV4-3	15	TRBJ1-2	CASSQGDRANYGYTF
TRBV5-6	16	TRBJ2-1	CASSLFFRGLADEQFF
TRBV29-1	14	TRBJ2-3	CSGGLATSTDTQYF
TRBV12-3/TRBV12-4	17	TRBJ1-2	CASSFTVGADISYGYTF
TRBV11-2	14	TRBJ1-2	CASSQGRGRDGYTF
TRBV2	14	TRBJ1-5	CASSLDGLNQPQHF
TRBV12-3/TRBV12-4	18	TRBJ2-6	CASSKLAGGSLGANVLTF
TRBV5-4	22	TRBJ2-3	CASSSTARGAGTSGRAMNTQYF
TRBV30	15	TRBJ1-1	CAWSVFLRDYTEAFF